Sequencing of this TCR beta chain was carried out in a study of Graves' ophthalmopathy and Graves' hyperthyroidism. RNA transcripts provided the template for amplifying TCR beta CDR3 regions. Second-round multiplex PCR followed a first-round RT-PCR using HTBI primers. A single record per CDR3 protein comes from TCRdb applying MiXCR to the multiplex PCR reads. The profile shows over 650,000 distinct CDR3 sequences, 35% to 50% of them singletons. This clonotype was recorded many times. CDR1 and CDR2 from the germline V gene are SGDLS and YYNGEE. The CDR3 totals 14 residues. The ends lost 4 bases at V and 2 bases at J; junction bases unmatched: 5. Presentation of ophthalmopathy in the donors involved moderate-to-severe activity, CAS ≥3, NOSPECS ≥4 and a duration under 3 months.

The specimen sequenced was peripheral blood. This chain connects TRBV9 to TRBJ1-1, with TRBD1 identical over 7 bases. The clonotype comes from an adult man with Graves' ophthalmopathy. CDR3 residues: CASSSGTVNTEAFF. The CDR3 region has the DNA TGTGCCAGCAGCTCGGGGACAGTTAACACTGAAGCTTTCTTT.